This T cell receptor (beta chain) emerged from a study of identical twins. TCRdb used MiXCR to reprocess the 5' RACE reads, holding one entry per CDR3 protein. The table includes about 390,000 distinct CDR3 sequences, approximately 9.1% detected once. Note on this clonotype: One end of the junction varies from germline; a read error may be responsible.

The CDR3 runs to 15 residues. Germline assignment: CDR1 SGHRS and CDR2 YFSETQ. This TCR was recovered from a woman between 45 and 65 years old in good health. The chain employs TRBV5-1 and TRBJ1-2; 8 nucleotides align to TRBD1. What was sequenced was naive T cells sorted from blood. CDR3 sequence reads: CASSPADRVGYGYPF. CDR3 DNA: TGCGCCAGCAGCCCCGCGGACAGGGTTGGCTATGGCTACCCCTTC.